Each of the 23 T cell receptor beta chains below was sequenced from the same sample in a study of blood T cell repertoires in COVID-19 (dated by TCRdb to 2019 to 2021). Preparation of the library involved the immunoSEQ multiplex PCR assay. TCRdb limited this immuneACCESS table to in-frame rearrangements with V and J called. A share of clones is missing; checked studies link under half to unresolved V genes, and the rest is unexplained. Across this sample there are 130,000 to 150,000 clones, with over 75% seen only once. The biggest ten clones account for 10% to 15% of the sample. Sequencing input: peripheral blood. The receptors were gathered from a man aged 55 to 70 with active or convalescent COVID-19.

CDR3 in DNA: TGTGCCATCGGGACAGGGGCGAATTCACCCCTCCACTTT. Translating it yields CAIGTGANSPLHF. This sequence joins TRBV10-3 and TRBJ1-6; the match to TRBD1 covers 10 bases. CDR1 is ENHRY and CDR2 is SYGVKD in the germline V gene. The CDR3 sequence is 13 residues long. The junction had 2 bases not matched to a gene; V was cut back by 8 bases and J by 7 bases.

The chain is built from TRBV5-3 and TRBJ1-4; D ambiguous. Being an ORF, TRBV5-3 has a function that is uncertain. The germline V and J ends were trimmed by 10 bases and 4 bases, with 17 bases remaining between them. The CDR3 is 14 residues long. The CDR3 is CARGCMPNNEKLFF. CDR3 in DNA: TGTGCCCGGGGTTGCATGCCGAATAATGAAAAACTGTTTTTT.

In its sample, this clone was seen a few times. The chain is built from TRBV5-4 and TRBJ1-1, with 7 bases matching TRBD1. This CDR3 is built from 15 residues. Germline V gene lookup returns CDR1 SGHNT and CDR2 YYREEE (reference sequence). V shed 6 bases and J 4 bases; nucleotides not matched to a gene: 12. Here the CDR3 reads CASTEEGARGTEAFF. CDR3 coding DNA: TGTGCCAGCACCGAGGAGGGGGCGCGGGGCACTGAAGCTTTCTTT.

The chain employs TRBV19 and TRBJ2-4; D remains unclear. The V gene's germline CDR1 is LNHDA and CDR2 SQIVND (reference sequence). Trimming shortened V by 6 bases and J by 2 bases, and 11 bases separated the two germline ends. There are 14 residues in the CDR3. The CDR3 nucleotides are TGTGCCAGTAGAAACCCAGGCACCAAAAACATTCAGTACTTC. Its protein product is CASRNPGTKNIQYF.

This sequence joins TRBV4-2 and TRBJ1-3, with 7 nucleotides matching TRBD1. The CDR3 contains 13 residues. Germline V gives CDR1 LGHNA, CDR2 YNFKEQ. The V gene end was trimmed by 4 bases and the J gene end by 4 bases; junction bases not matched to a gene: 1. This CDR3 is CASSLTGGNTIYF. CDR3 DNA sequence: TGTGCCAGCAGCCTGACAGGGGGAAACACCATATATTTT.

The rearrangement links TRBV7-3 to TRBJ1-1; tentatively, D is TRBD1 (6 bases). Germline values: CDR1 SGHTA, CDR2 FQGTGA. Trimming took 5 bases from V and 4 from J, leaving 11 bases between them. This CDR3 has 13 residues. The CDR3, as DNA: TGTGCCAGCAGCCGCACAGGGACCACTGAAGCTTTCTTT. Translating gives CASSRTGTTEAFF.

The genes are TRBV11-2 and TRBJ1-2; TRBD1 agrees at 7 bases. Germline V gene data show CDR1 as SGHAT and CDR2 as FQNNGV. Unmatched junction bases numbered 1, after V lost 2 bases and J lost 4 bases. CDR3 length: 13 residues. CDR3 sequence (DNA): TGTGCCAGCAGCTTAACAGGGGTCTATGGCTACACCTTC. Translating it yields CASSLTGVYGYTF.

This rearrangement joins TRBV6-6 to TRBJ2-5; D is uncertain. The CDR3 has 15 residues. Germline V gives CDR1 MNHNY, CDR2 SVGAGI (reference sequence). V lost 2 bases, J lost 0 bases, and 10 bases lay in between. In DNA form, the CDR3 reads TGTGCCAGCAGTTACCCTCTAGAGTACCAAGAGACCCAGTACTTC. Its translation: CASSYPLEYQETQYF.

This chain uses TRBV24-1 with TRBJ1-2; 9 bases fit TRBD1. The CDR3 loop spans 13 amino acids. Looked up from germline, CDR1 is KGHDR and CDR2 is SFDVKD. V shed 9 bases, J shed 8 bases, and the junction held 9 bases outside the gene matches. The CDR3 loop is CATFSGTGSGYTF. In nucleotides, the CDR3 is TGTGCCACCTTTAGCGGGACAGGGAGCGGCTACACCTTC.

The table lists this clone with a few counts. The J gene is TRBJ2-5, the V gene TRBV5-1, with unresolved D. The CDR3 contains 16 residues. V was pared by 4 bases and J by 4 bases, with 20 bases between. Germline V gene lookup returns CDR1 SGHRS and CDR2 YFSETQ. The CDR3 nucleotides read TGCGCCAGCAGCCCACGTATAGCCCGGATAGGAGAGACCCAGTACTTC. It is translated as CASSPRIARIGETQYF.

This clone was recorded a few times. V usage is TRBV24-1 and J usage is TRBJ2-7; 7 bases fit TRBD1. The germline CDR1 and CDR2 sequences are KGHDR and SFDVKD. The J segment lost 5 bases and the V segment lost 7 bases, leaving 7 bases of the junction unmatched. The CDR3 extends over 13 amino acids. The CDR3 reads CATSATGNHEQYF. The CDR3 DNA is TGTGCCACCAGCGCGACAGGGAACCACGAGCAGTACTTC.

Only a few counts were recorded for this clone. The J gene is TRBJ1-2, the V gene TRBV7-6; D perhaps matches TRBD1 (5 bases). The germline V and J ends were trimmed by 5 bases and 3 bases, with 28 bases remaining between them. The CDR3 consists of 19 residues. Germline CDR1 and CDR2: SGHVS and FNYEAQ. The CDR3 here is CASSLYPRGRAQTDYGYTF. The DNA for the CDR3 is TGTGCCAGCAGCCTCTACCCGCGGGGCAGGGCCCAGACTGACTATGGCTACACCTTC.

This chain uses TRBV19 with TRBJ1-1; a possible D gene is TRBD1 (5 bases). V lost 5 bases and J lost 4, with 11 bases in between. The CDR3 extends over 13 amino acids. Germline values: CDR1 LNHDA, CDR2 SQIVND (reference sequence). CDR3 region: CASSQGWGTEAFF. CDR3 nucleotide sequence: TGTGCCAGTAGTCAGGGTTGGGGCACTGAAGCTTTCTTT.

This clone appeared a few times. The chain couples TRBV27 to TRBJ1-1; TRBD1 matches 7 bases. V shed 6 bases and J 2 bases; nucleotides not matched to a gene: 6. Germline V gene data show CDR1 as MNHEY and CDR2 as SMNVEV (reference sequence). The CDR3 length is 14 residues. This CDR3 is CASSADRDNTEAFF. The CDR3 coding sequence is TGTGCCAGCAGCGCAGACAGGGACAACACTGAAGCTTTCTTT.

This chain uses TRBV28 with TRBJ1-1; 7 bases line up with TRBD1. The CDR3 covers 14 residues. Trimming removed 6 bases from V and 7 bases from J; junction bases left unmatched: 11. Germline CDR1 is MDHEN and CDR2 is SYDVKM. CDR3 in DNA: TGTGCCAGCAGACTTCTGAACAGGGGTGTTGAAGCTTTCTTT. Protein sequence: CASRLLNRGVEAFF.

This clone was counted at least ten times. This chain joins TRBV7-3 and TRBJ2-7; a weak D match, TRBD1 (5 bases). Between the trimmed V and J ends, which lost 2 bases and 3 bases, there was a span of 8 bases. In germline, CDR1 is SGHTA, CDR2 FQGTGA. This CDR3 is built from 13 residues. CDR3: CASSLGRDYEQYF. The CDR3 region has the DNA TGTGCCAGCAGCTTAGGCAGGGACTACGAGCAGTACTTC.

V is TRBV18 and J is TRBJ1-2; D remains unclear. Trimming left V 3 bases short and J 8 bases short, with 10 bases between. CDR3 size: 12 residues. Looked up from germline, CDR1 is KGHSH and CDR2 is LQKENI. CDR3 in amino acids: CASSPGVIGYTF. DNA for the CDR3: TGTGCCAGCTCACCGGGAGTTATCGGCTACACCTTC. The whole variable domain, filled in from reference TRBV18 and TRBJ1-2, reads NAGVMQNPRHLVRRRGQEARLRCSPMKGHSHVYWYRQLPEEGLKFMVYLQKENIIDESGMPKERFSAEFPKEGPSILRIQQVVRGDSAAYFCASSPGVIGYTFGSGTRLTVV.

The chain carries TRBV28 and TRBJ1-6; tentatively, D is TRBD1 (6 bases). Germline V gene sequence: CDR1 MDHEN, CDR2 SYDVKM. The CDR3 totals 15 residues. V lost 7 bases to trimming and J lost 8 bases, with 18 bases between them. For the CDR3, the DNA is TGTGCCAGCAATGAATCCGGGACAAAGGATTCACCCCTCCACTTT. Protein product: CASNESGTKDSPLHF. The variable domain in full, with the rest retrieved from reference TRBV28 and TRBJ1-6, is DVKVTQSSRYLVKRTGEKVFLECVQDMDHENMFWYRQDPGLGLRLIYFSYDVKMKEKGDIPEGYSVSREKKERFSLILESASTNQTSMYLCASNESGTKDSPLHFGNGTRLTVT.

The genes are TRBV18 and TRBJ1-5, with TRBD1 identical over 10 bases. This CDR3 is 13 amino acids long. The ends lost 5 bases at V and 6 bases at J; junction bases unmatched: 1. CDR1 is KGHSH, CDR2 LQKENI, per germline. This CDR3 reads CASSGTGVQPQHF. The CDR3 DNA reads as TGTGCCAGCTCAGGGACAGGGGTTCAGCCCCAGCATTTT.

This chain uses TRBV11-2 with TRBJ1-1; possible D gene TRBD1, 5 bases. This CDR3 is 12 amino acids long. Per germline, CDR1 SGHAT and CDR2 FQNNGV. V was shortened by 1 base and J by 10 bases, with 10 bases between the two germline ends. The CDR3 DNA follows: TGTGCCAGCAGCTTAGGCAGGGTTGGAGCTTTCTTT. It encodes CASSLGRVGAFF.

This clone was observed once. The CDR3 DNA is TGTGCCAGCAGCGCTTCCAGGGTGGCCGGGGAGCTGTTTTTT. It codes for CASSASRVAGELFF. V gene TRBV9 combines with J gene TRBJ2-2; the D gene is possibly TRBD1 (5 bases). Trimming took off 3 bases at V and 6 bases at J, with 12 bases between the two ends. The CDR3 runs to 14 residues. Germline loops: CDR1 SGDLS, CDR2 YYNGEE.

This chain uses TRBV14 with TRBJ2-7, with 7 bases matching TRBD2. CDR1 and CDR2 from the germline V gene are SGHDN and FVKESK. V lost 2 bases, J lost 4 bases, and 5 bases stayed unmatched. This CDR3 spans 14 amino acids. CDR3 coding DNA: TGTGCCAGCAGCCAAACCGGACTAGTTTACGAGCAGTACTTC. It is translated as CASSQTGLVYEQYF.

V is TRBV11-2 and J is TRBJ2-1; D gene uncertain. Per the germline V gene, CDR1 is SGHAT and CDR2 is FQNNGV. There are 11 residues in the CDR3. Trimming removed 8 bases at V and 6 bases at J, with 8 bases between. For the CDR3, the DNA is TGTGCCAGCCAAATTTTCAATGAGCAGTTCTTC. Protein sequence: CASQIFNEQFF.